One sample yielded the 5 T cell receptor beta chains listed below, sequenced in a study of T cell repertoires in cytomegalovirus infection. TCRdb itself ran the reads through MiXCR, one entry per CDR3 protein. The data show 80,000 to 130,000 distinct CDR3 sequences, with about a quarter seen just once and about 39% held by the top ten. The source material was CD8+ T cells from PBMCs. These receptors were obtained from a human donor in good health (CMV status not recorded). Some clones in this sample may be carry-over from other donors' samples.

The chain has TRBV20-1 and TRBJ2-1; 8 nucleotides align to TRBD2. The ends lost 3 bases at V and 14 bases at J; junction bases unmatched: 9. The length of the CDR3 is 12 residues. From germline, CDR1 is DFQATT and CDR2 SNEGSKA (reference sequence). The CDR3 is CSASGGGAVEFF. The CDR3 region has the DNA TGCAGTGCTAGCGGGGGGGGGGCCGTGGAGTTCTTC.

This clonotype has at least ten counts. The chain recombines TRBV7-9 with TRBJ2-7; D uncertain. There are 11 residues in the CDR3. The germline V gene encodes CDR1 SEHNR and CDR2 FQNEAQ (reference sequence). Between the trimmed V and J ends, which lost 10 bases and 3 bases, there was a span of 10 bases. CDR3 in amino acids: CATTSFYEQYF. CDR3 in DNA: TGTGCCACCACTTCATTCTACGAGCAGTACTTC.

This clonotype was detected only a few times. The chain links TRBV2 to TRBJ2-7; the match to TRBD2 covers 11 bases. CDR3 length: 17 residues. The ends lost 0 bases at V and 3 bases at J; junction bases unmatched: 7. Germline-derived CDR1 and CDR2 are SNHLY and FYNNEI. CDR3 DNA: TGTGCCAGCAGTGAAGCTACTAGCGGGAGAGTGGGCTACGAGCAGTACTTC. Its translation is CASSEATSGRVGYEQYF.

This chain links TRBV2 with TRBJ2-7; 7 nucleotides match TRBD1. The trim removed 5 bases at V and 3 bases at J, leaving 7 bases unmatched. From germline, CDR1 is SNHLY and CDR2 FYNNEI. The CDR3 runs 14 residues. CDR3 protein: CASSPSGTVYEQYF. The CDR3 DNA reads TGTGCCAGCAGTCCTTCCGGGACAGTCTACGAGCAGTACTTC.

The V and J genes are TRBV29-1 and TRBJ2-7; weak D call: TRBD2 (6 bases). Trimming took 4 bases from V and 3 from J, leaving 10 bases between them. The length of the CDR3 is 12 residues. Germline-derived CDR1 and CDR2 are SQVTM and ANQGSEA. The CDR3 region has the DNA TGCAGCGTTGCAGGGACTCACTACGAGCAGTACTTC. Protein product: CSVAGTHYEQYF.